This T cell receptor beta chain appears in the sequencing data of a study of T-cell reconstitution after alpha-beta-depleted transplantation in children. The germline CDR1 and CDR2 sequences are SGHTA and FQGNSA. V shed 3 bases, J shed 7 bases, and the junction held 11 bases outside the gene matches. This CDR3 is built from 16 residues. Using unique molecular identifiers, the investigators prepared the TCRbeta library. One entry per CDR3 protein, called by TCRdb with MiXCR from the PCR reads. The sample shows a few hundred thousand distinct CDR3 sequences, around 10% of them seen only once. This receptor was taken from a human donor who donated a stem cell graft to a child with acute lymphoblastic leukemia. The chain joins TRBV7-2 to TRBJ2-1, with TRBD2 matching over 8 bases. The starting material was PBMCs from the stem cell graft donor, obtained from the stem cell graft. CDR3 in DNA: TGTGCCAGCAGCTTTGACGGCGGGAGGCCAATGAATGAGCAGTTCTTC. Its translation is CASSFDGGRPMNEQFF.